These T cell receptor beta chains were read from a single sample in a study of T-cell reconstitution after alpha-beta-depleted transplantation in children. Each CDR3 protein is one row after TCRdb ran MiXCR on the PCR reads. Of hundreds of thousands of distinct CDR3 sequences listed, 10% to 15% are singletons. Here the sequenced sample was PBMCs, mostly from graft donor cells, taken 360 days after TCRalphabeta/CD19-depleted stem cell transplant. Receptors were obtained from a male patient under 18 who had a stem cell transplant for acute myeloid leukemia, so the T cells may come from the graft donor. Both conserved end residues are part of each CDR3. Each record gives: clone size, J gene, D gene, V gene, CDR3 DNA, CDR3 protein. The D gene is left open where the match is weak. Some rows have no size entry. The others give once, few or many, or a class for an expanded clone.

size: many; J: TRBJ2-1; D: NA; V: TRBV29-1; DNA: TGCAGCGTTGTCGGAGCCCTGCCCAATGAGCAGTTCTTC; CDR3: CSVVGALPNEQFF
size: many; J: TRBJ2-5; D: TRBD1; V: TRBV5-6; DNA: TGTGCCAGCAGCTTGGTGCAGGGGGCGAATTTGGGAGAGACCCAGTACTTC; CDR3: CASSLVQGANLGETQYF
size: few; J: TRBJ2-2; D: TRBD2; V: TRBV4-3; DNA: TGCGCCAGCAGCCAAGAGGGGGGAGGGCTGGGAGCAACCGGGGAGCTGTTTTTT; CDR3: CASSQEGGGLGATGELFF
size: many; J: TRBJ2-5; D: NA; V: TRBV5-1; DNA: TGCGCCAGCAGCTTGGTGGCTAGTGAGGCCCAGTACTTC; CDR3: CASSLVASEAQYF
size: few; J: TRBJ2-5; D: TRBD1; V: TRBV27; DNA: TGTTCTAGCAAGCCGAGACAGGGGGCTGAGACCCAGTACTTC; CDR3: CSSKPRQGAETQYF
size: few; J: TRBJ2-2; D: NA; V: TRBV21-1; DNA: TGTGCCAGCAGTCTTTCGGGACACGGGATTTTCACCGGGGAGCTGTTTTTT; CDR3: CASSLSGHGIFTGELFF
size: few; J: TRBJ2-3; D: NA; V: TRBV10-3; DNA: TGTGCCATCAGTGAGTCTCAGGGTAGGCCAGATACGCAGTATTTT; CDR3: CAISESQGRPDTQYF
size: few; J: TRBJ2-3; D: NA; V: TRBV3-1; DNA: TGTGCCAGCAGCCAAGAAGAAGATTCCTTGGGAACAGATACGCAGTATTTT; CDR3: CASSQEEDSLGTDTQYF
size: few; J: TRBJ2-1; D: NA; V: TRBV12-3/TRBV12-4; DNA: TGTGCCAGCAGGCGTACAGGAGGATTGGACAATGAGCAGTTCTTC; CDR3: CASRRTGGLDNEQFF
size: many; J: TRBJ2-1; D: NA; V: TRBV28; DNA: TGTGCCAGCAGCCTTTATTACAATGAGCAGTTCTTC; CDR3: CASSLYYNEQFF
size: few; J: TRBJ2-7; D: NA; V: TRBV21-1; DNA: TGTGCCAGCAGCAAAGAGGAACTCCAACAGGCCTACGAGCAGTACTTC; CDR3: CASSKEELQQAYEQYF
size: NA; J: TRBJ2-5; D: NA; V: TRBV30; DNA: TGTGCCTGGGGATCCGTATTGGGGGAGACCCAGTACTTC; CDR3: CAWGSVLGETQYF
size: NA; J: TRBJ2-3; D: NA; V: TRBV20-1; DNA: TGCAGTGCTAGTCTATTTAGCGATACGCAGTATTTT; CDR3: CSASLFSDTQYF
size: few; J: TRBJ1-4; D: NA; V: TRBV29-1; DNA: TGCAGCGTCTCGGACGAGGATTCTCCGGAAAAACTGTTTTTT; CDR3: CSVSDEDSPEKLFF
size: NA; J: TRBJ2-3; D: NA; V: TRBV12-3/TRBV12-4; DNA: TGTGCCAGCAGTTTAAGGCAGGGAGCCACAGATACGCAGTATTTT; CDR3: CASSLRQGATDTQYF
size: NA; J: TRBJ2-1; D: TRBD2; V: TRBV6-5; DNA: TGTGCCAGCAGTTACTCGGGACTAGCGGGAGGGAACTATGAGCAGTTCTTC; CDR3: CASSYSGLAGGNYEQFF
size: few; J: TRBJ2-6; D: NA; V: TRBV18; DNA: TGTGCCAGCTCACCGCGACCGGGGAGCTCTGGGGCCAACGTCCTGACTTTC; CDR3: CASSPRPGSSGANVLTF
size: NA; J: TRBJ2-3; D: NA; V: TRBV6-5; DNA: TGTGCCAGCGCCCGGTCCTCAGATACGCAGTATTTT; CDR3: CASARSSDTQYF
size: many; J: TRBJ1-1; D: TRBD1; V: TRBV3-1; DNA: TGTGCCAGCACCCCCAAACAGGGGAGGACTGAAGCTTTCTTT; CDR3: CASTPKQGRTEAFF
size: many; J: TRBJ2-3; D: TRBD2; V: TRBV7-8; DNA: TGTGCCAGCAGCTTCCCCGGTCTAGCGGGCACTGGGGGCCCAGATACGCAGTATTTT; CDR3: CASSFPGLAGTGGPDTQYF
size: many; J: TRBJ2-6; D: NA; V: TRBV28; DNA: TGTGCCAGCGGCCTACAGAGCCTCTTCTCTGGGGCCAACGTCCTGACTTTC; CDR3: CASGLQSLFSGANVLTF
size: few; J: TRBJ2-1; D: NA; V: TRBV6-1; DNA: TGTGCCAGCAGCCTCCGGCAACACTACAATGAGCAGTTCTTC; CDR3: CASSLRQHYNEQFF
size: many; J: TRBJ2-1; D: TRBD2; V: TRBV20-1; DNA: TGCAGTGCTGATCTTAGCGGGTACAATGAGCAGTTCTTC; CDR3: CSADLSGYNEQFF